The 22 T cell receptor beta chains reported below all come from one sample, sequenced in a study of response to subunit inactivated influenza vaccine. TCRdb re-called the RT-PCR reads through MiXCR, storing one row per CDR3 protein. The sample carries about 780,000 distinct CDR3 sequences, about 18% recorded once. The sequenced sample was PBMCs from blood, obtained 4 to 6 days after vaccination. The receptor set was obtained from a man aged 45-60 years who received an inactivated influenza vaccine.

This sequence joins TRBV4-2 and TRBJ2-1, with D perhaps matching TRBD1 or TRBD2 (5 bases each). CDR1 is LGHNA, CDR2 YNFKEQ, per germline. V was pared by 2 bases and J by 8 bases, with 22 bases between. CDR3 size: 17 residues. DNA of the CDR3: TGTGCCAGCAGCCAACGTACCCCGGGACGGGGCCTCGATGAGCAGTTCTTC. Its protein product is CASSQRTPGRGLDEQFF.

The chain uses TRBV9 and TRBJ1-2; D perhaps matches TRBD1 (5 bases). V gave up 3 bases and J gave up 1 base, with 22 bases separating them. Germline lookup yields CDR1 SGDLS and CDR2 YYNGEE. This CDR3 region has 18 residues. The CDR3 coding sequence is TGTGCCAGCAGCGGGGGAACCGACGGGGGAAAATATAACTATGGCTACACCTTC. It encodes CASSGGTDGGKYNYGYTF.

This clonotype was seen a few times. The chain couples TRBV20-1 to TRBJ1-5; 8 bases line up with TRBD1. The CDR3 runs 15 residues. Germline V gene lookup returns CDR1 DFQATT and CDR2 SNEGSKA (reference sequence). The ends lost 1 base at V and 1 base at J; junction bases unmatched: 3. The CDR3 DNA follows: TGCAGTGCTAGAGTAACAGGGGGGAGCAATCAGCCCCAGCATTTT. It specifies CSARVTGGSNQPQHF.

This chain joins TRBV6-5 and TRBJ2-7, with TRBD2 matching 11 bases. The CDR3 is made up of 16 amino acids. Germline V CDR1 and CDR2: MNHEY, SVGAGI. V lost 2 bases to trimming and J lost 3 bases; unmatched junction nucleotides: 6. The CDR3 protein is CASSYALAGGGYEQYF. The CDR3 DNA reads as TGTGCCAGCAGTTACGCGCTAGCGGGAGGTGGCTACGAGCAGTACTTC.

Comment on this clonotype: An end of the junction differs from the germline gene, which may be a read error. The chain couples TRBV15 to TRBJ1-6; 10 bases are a match to TRBD1. This CDR3 comprises 17 residues. Germline CDR1 is LNHNV and CDR2 is YYDKDF (reference sequence). As DNA, the CDR3 is TGTGCCACCAGCAGAAGCTCCGGGACAGGGGTTAATTCACCCCTCCGCTTT. It specifies CATSRSSGTGVNSPLRF.

The J gene is TRBJ1-5, the V gene TRBV28, with D tentatively TRBD1 (5 bases). The CDR3 is 16 amino acids. CDR1 and CDR2 from the germline V gene are MDHEN and SYDVKM. Trimming shortened V by 5 bases and J by 2 bases, and 16 bases separated the two germline ends. CDR3 sequence: CASSLYYLGGNQPQHF. CDR3 bases: TGTGCCAGCAGTCTATACTATCTGGGGGGCAATCAGCCCCAGCATTTT.

There are a few counts of this clonotype. V gene TRBV28 combines with J gene TRBJ2-7; perhaps TRBD1 as D (6 bases). V lost 6 bases to trimming and J lost 0 bases, with 12 bases between them. Per the germline V gene, CDR1 is MDHEN and CDR2 is SYDVKM. CDR3 length: 14 residues. The CDR3 DNA reads TGTGCCAGCAGCCCTCCGGGACACTCCTACGAGCAGTACTTC. This codes for CASSPPGHSYEQYF.

The rearrangement joins TRBV30 to TRBJ2-7; D uncertain. Germline CDR1 is GTSNPN and CDR2 is SVGIG (reference sequence). V shed 3 bases and J shed 7 bases, with 10 bases lying between them. The CDR3 covers 11 residues. CDR3: CAWSGTSEQYF. The CDR3 region has the DNA TGTGCCTGGAGCGGAACGAGTGAGCAGTACTTC.

The table lists this clonotype with a few counts. This chain links TRBV20-1 with TRBJ1-6; TRBD1 might be the D (5 bases). Trimming pared 3 bases from V and 7 bases from J, leaving 10 bases between. The germline gives CDR1 DFQATT, CDR2 SNEGSKA (reference sequence). CDR3 size: 13 residues. The CDR3 sequence: CSARGGGNSPLHF. The CDR3 nucleotides read TGCAGTGCTAGGGGGGGTGGGAATTCACCCCTCCACTTT.

This clonotype was observed a few times. The chain is built from TRBV6-1 and TRBJ1-1, with D perhaps TRBD1 (5 bases). The CDR3 has 13 residues. V lost 8 bases and J lost 4, with 14 bases in between. Germline CDR1 is MNHNS and CDR2 is SASEGT. The CDR3 loop is CASERGEGTEAFF. The DNA for the CDR3 is TGTGCCAGCGAGCGGGGCGAGGGCACTGAAGCTTTCTTT.

Ten or more counts support this clonotype. The chain has TRBV6-2 or TRBV6-3 and TRBJ1-6; 9 bases agree with TRBD1. The trim removed 6 bases at V and 6 bases at J, leaving 3 bases unmatched. CDR3 size: 14 residues. CDR1 and CDR2 from the germline V gene are MNHEY and SVGEGT. The CDR3 DNA is TGTGCCAGCAGCACGACAGGGGGTAATTCACCCCTCCACTTT. Its protein product is CASSTTGGNSPLHF.

This chain uses TRBV12-3 or TRBV12-4 with TRBJ2-1; unclear D gene. The V end lost 7 bases, the J end lost 8 bases, and 12 bases lay between the germline ends. This CDR3 is built from 12 residues. CDR3 bases: TGTGCCAGCACCTCGGGCTGGCATGAGCAGTTCTTC. It specifies CASTSGWHEQFF.

This clonotype has just a few counts. V gene TRBV29-1 combines with J gene TRBJ1-1, with TRBD1 as a possible D gene (6 bases). This CDR3 region has 11 residues. The ends were cut back, 3 bases at V and 7 bases at J, with 9 bases in the middle. Looked up from germline, CDR1 is SQVTM and CDR2 is ANQGSEA. For the CDR3, the DNA is TGCAGCGTTGACAGGGGCGGTGAAGCTTTCTTT. Its protein is CSVDRGGEAFF.

The genes are TRBV20-1 and TRBJ2-5; no clear D gene. Trimming stripped 3 bases from V and 4 bases from J, with 12 bases between. Germline V CDR1 and CDR2: DFQATT, SNEGSKA (reference sequence). This CDR3 is built from 13 residues. CDR3 residues: CSARRRGGETQYF. Written as DNA, the CDR3 is TGCAGTGCTAGGCGTAGAGGTGGAGAGACCCAGTACTTC.

In this sample, this clonotype turned up a few times. This chain links TRBV6-1 with TRBJ2-7; no clear D gene. Per germline, CDR1 MNHNS and CDR2 SASEGT. The CDR3 is made up of 16 amino acids. The V end was cut by 2 bases, the J end by 1 base, with 15 bases between. CDR3 bases: TGTGCCAGCAGTGAACTCCAGAACCACGGGTCCTACGAGCAGTACTTC. Translation gives CASSELQNHGSYEQYF.

The chain carries TRBV6-2 or TRBV6-3 and TRBJ1-1, with a possible D match to TRBD1 (6 bases). Trimming removed 6 bases at V and 0 bases at J, with 11 bases between. Germline CDR1 reads MNHEY; CDR2 reads SVGEGT. CDR3 size: 14 residues. This CDR3 is CASRGQLMNTEAFF. DNA of the CDR3: TGTGCCAGCAGAGGACAGCTCATGAACACTGAAGCTTTCTTT.

The J gene is TRBJ1-3, the V gene TRBV5-6; a weak D match, TRBD1 (5 bases). The CDR3 runs to 14 residues. The V and J ends lost 4 bases and 4 bases respectively, with 12 bases between them. Germline CDR1 SGHDT, CDR2 YYEEEE. CDR3 protein: CASSHQGAGNTIYF. CDR3 bases: TGTGCCAGCAGCCACCAGGGAGCCGGAAACACCATATATTTT.

The chain combines TRBV20-1 with TRBJ2-7; 9 nucleotides match TRBD2. The germline V gene has CDR1 DFQATT and CDR2 SNEGSKA (reference sequence). With V trimmed by 5 bases and J by 3 bases, 8 bases remained unmatched. The CDR3 totals 14 residues. DNA for the CDR3: TGCAGTGCTGCGATTCTAGCGGGGTTCTACGAGCAGTACTTC. Protein: CSAAILAGFYEQYF.

The CDR3 here is CASSLDTVYEQYF. The CDR3 DNA follows: TGCGCCAGCAGCTTGGATACAGTCTACGAGCAGTACTTC. This chain uses TRBV5-1 with TRBJ2-7; the D is unclear. The CDR3 covers 13 residues. CDR1 and CDR2 (germline): SGHRS, YFSETQ. V lost 0 bases and J 3 bases, leaving 7 bases between the germline ends.

This clonotype was seen more than once but under ten times. The chain joins TRBV5-1 to TRBJ2-1; TRBD2 matches at 13 bases. CDR1 SGHRS and CDR2 YFSETQ come from the germline V gene. The CDR3 consists of 15 residues. V dropped 3 bases and J dropped 6; count of bases not matched to a gene: 3. CDR3 sequence (DNA): TGCGCCAGCAGCTATGGGACTAGCGGGATCAATGAGCAGTTCTTC. Translation gives CASSYGTSGINEQFF.

This clonotype occurred a few times. The chain is built from TRBV5-1 and TRBJ1-1, with D maybe TRBD1 (6 bases). In germline, CDR1 is SGHRS, CDR2 YFSETQ. The length of the CDR3 is 15 residues. The V gene lost 4 bases and the J gene lost 1 base, with 14 bases spanning the gap. CDR3: CASSASGTPNTEAFF. The DNA for the CDR3 is TGCGCCAGCAGCGCCTCCGGGACACCGAACACTGAAGCTTTCTTT.

J is TRBJ1-6 and V is TRBV7-2, with 9 nucleotides matching TRBD1. Germline V gives CDR1 SGHTA, CDR2 FQGNSA. V lost 4 bases to trimming and J lost 10 bases; unmatched junction nucleotides: 8. The CDR3 loop spans 15 amino acids. CDR3 region: CASSSRGQGRSPLHF. CDR3 nucleotides: TGTGCCAGCAGCTCCAGGGGACAGGGACGATCACCCCTCCACTTT.